These 32 T cell receptor beta chains were sequenced from one sample in a study of PD-1 blockade in classical Hodgkin lymphoma. Here immunoSEQ multiplex PCR was the method, and the copy in TCRdb shows in-frame clones only, minus some. The repertoire has about 16,000 clones, roughly 80% of them found once; the top ten carry 1%. Each and every patient relapsed after autologous stem cell transplantation, and patients got differing brentuximab vedotin exposure. Researchers report purifying CD4+ T cells from thawed PBMCs by magnetic negative selection. This specimen was CD4+ T cells from blood, taken at baseline. All receptors derive from a human donor with classical Hodgkin lymphoma.

The CDR3: CASSLAPGVYEQYF. DNA for the CDR3: TGTGCCAGCAGCTTAGCGCCAGGGGTCTACGAGCAGTACTTC. The chain links TRBV7-6 to TRBJ2-7, with D perhaps matching TRBD1 (6 bases). The V end lost 0 bases, the J end lost 3 bases, and 9 bases lay between the germline ends. Germline V gives CDR1 SGHVS, CDR2 FNYEAQ. This CDR3 has 14 residues.

The chain links TRBV7-9 to TRBJ2-7; D is unclear. In germline, CDR1 is SEHNR, CDR2 FQNEAQ (reference sequence). Trimming shortened V by 5 bases and J by 1 base, and 3 bases separated the two germline ends. CDR3 length: 11 residues. This CDR3 is CASSTSYEQYF. In DNA form, the CDR3 reads TGTGCCAGCAGCACGTCCTACGAGCAGTACTTC.

The J gene is TRBJ2-3, the V gene TRBV9; 9 bases map to TRBD2. The V gene's germline CDR1 is SGDLS and CDR2 YYNGEE. V was pared by 2 bases and J by 1 base, with 2 bases of the junction left unmatched. This CDR3 is built from 15 residues. Here the CDR3 reads CASSVLAGGTDTQYF. CDR3 nucleotide sequence: TGTGCCAGCAGCGTTTTAGCGGGGGGCACAGATACGCAGTATTTT.

The rearrangement uses TRBV4-3 and TRBJ2-7; TRBD1 matches at 8 bases. The germline V gene has CDR1 LGHNA and CDR2 YSLEER. Trimming cost V 1 base and J 4 bases; bases outside gene matches: 6. This CDR3 has 15 residues. In DNA form, the CDR3 reads TGCGCCAGCAGCCAAGTGTACAGGGGGGTTTACGAGCAGTACTTC. The encoded protein is CASSQVYRGVYEQYF.

V usage is TRBV5-1 and J usage is TRBJ1-1, with 7 bases that match TRBD1. V gave up 0 bases and J gave up 3 bases; unmatched junction bases: 5. The CDR3 loop spans 15 amino acids. Germline V gene sequence: CDR1 SGHRS, CDR2 YFSETQ. CDR3 amino acids: CASSLEQGVYTEAFF. The CDR3 DNA is TGCGCCAGCAGCTTGGAGCAGGGGGTTTACACTGAAGCTTTCTTT.

This rearrangement joins TRBV4-2 to TRBJ1-5; D possibly corresponds to TRBD1 (5 bases). This CDR3 comprises 17 residues. With 0 bases removed from V and 2 bases from J, the gap between germline ends came to 14 bases. Germline CDR1 LGHNA, CDR2 YNFKEQ. The CDR3, as DNA: TGTGCCAGCAGCCAAGAGTTGCAGGGTACGCGCAATCAGCCCCAGCATTTT. The encoded protein is CASSQELQGTRNQPQHF.

This clone turned up a few times. V usage is TRBV7-6 and J usage is TRBJ1-1; D call uncertain. V was pared by 5 bases and J by 4 bases, with 11 bases between. Germline CDR1 and CDR2: SGHVS and FNYEAQ. The CDR3 is made up of 13 amino acids. CDR3 bases: TGTGCCAGCAGCCTCCGTCGAGGCACTGAAGCTTTCTTT. Residues: CASSLRRGTEAFF.

The V and J genes are TRBV7-9 and TRBJ1-4; no clear D. Germline values: CDR1 SEHNR, CDR2 FQNEAQ (reference sequence). This CDR3 has 15 amino acids. The V gene lost 5 bases and the J gene lost 6 bases, with 16 bases spanning the gap. The CDR3 loop is CASSTAEGWDEKLFF. In DNA form, the CDR3 reads TGTGCCAGCAGCACCGCGGAAGGCTGGGATGAAAAACTGTTTTTT.

The rearrangement joins TRBV27 to TRBJ2-7; D may be TRBD2 (6 bases). Germline loops: CDR1 MNHEY, CDR2 SMNVEV (reference sequence). CDR3 length equals 18 residues. V was shortened by 3 bases and J by 0 bases, with 21 bases between the two germline ends. This CDR3 reads CASSLGLKAGGRSYEQYF. CDR3 nucleotides: TGTGCCAGCAGTTTGGGACTGAAAGCTGGCGGGCGCTCCTACGAGCAGTACTTC.

CDR3 in DNA: TGTGCCAGTAGTATAGGGGCCTCTGGGGCCAACGTCCTGACTTTC. Its protein is CASSIGASGANVLTF. The gene calls are TRBV19 and TRBJ2-6, with unresolved D. Germline CDR1 is LNHDA and CDR2 is SQIVND (reference sequence). V was trimmed by 1 base and J by 0 bases, leaving 4 bases between them. The CDR3 is made up of 15 amino acids.

The rearrangement uses TRBV28 and TRBJ2-5; weak D call: TRBD1 (5 bases). V was trimmed by 2 bases and J by 0 bases, leaving 16 bases between them. Germline CDR1 and CDR2: MDHEN and SYDVKM. The CDR3 totals 17 residues. In nucleotides, the CDR3 is TGTGCCAGCAGTTTAGGGGCTAGAGGTTTGTACCAAGAGACCCAGTACTTC. Protein: CASSLGARGLYQETQYF.

This chain links TRBV6-1 with TRBJ2-3; tentatively, D is TRBD1 (7 bases). CDR3 length equals 16 residues. Germline CDR1 MNHNS, CDR2 SASEGT. V gave up 4 bases and J gave up 5 bases, with 19 bases separating them. The CDR3 region has the DNA TGTGCCAGCAGTGCATTACAGGGGATGGGGGGAGATACGCAGTATTTT. It translates to CASSALQGMGGDTQYF.

The chain has TRBV5-1 and TRBJ2-4; 9 nucleotides match TRBD1. Germline trimming cut 0 bases from V and 7 bases from J; bases unmatched to any gene: 5. Germline CDR1 reads SGHRS; CDR2 reads YFSETQ. There are 15 residues in the CDR3. CDR3 in DNA: TGCGCCAGCAGCTTGGGGGACAGGGTTACGAACATTCAGTACTTC. The encoded protein is CASSLGDRVTNIQYF. The variable domain in full, completed from reference TRBV5-1 and TRBJ2-4, reads KAGVTQTPRYLIKTRGQQVTLSCSPISGHRSVSWYQQTPGQGLQFLFEYFSETQRNKGNFPGRFSGRQFSNSRSEMNVSTLELGDSALYLCASSLGDRVTNIQYFGAGTRLSVL.

The gene calls are TRBV4-1 and TRBJ2-3; 8 bases map to TRBD2. V lost 0 bases and J lost 1; bases outside the gene matches: 9. The germline gives CDR1 MGHRA, CDR2 YSYEKL. This CDR3 comprises 18 residues. Here the CDR3 reads CASSQDWGREAGTDTQYF. In DNA form, the CDR3 reads TGCGCCAGCAGCCAAGATTGGGGGCGGGAGGCCGGCACAGATACGCAGTATTTT.

The chain recombines TRBV23-1 with TRBJ2-3; 8 nucleotides align to TRBD1. TRBV23-1 falls under the ORF class, with uncertain function. The ends lost 7 bases at V and 2 bases at J; junction bases unmatched: 8. The CDR3 runs to 15 residues. CDR3 DNA sequence: TGCGCCAGCACCCTAGACAGGGGTTACACAGATACGCAGTATTTT. This encodes CASTLDRGYTDTQYF.

The chain couples TRBV5-1 to TRBJ2-1; D is possibly TRBD2 (6 bases). Germline CDR1 reads SGHRS; CDR2 reads YFSETQ. Between the trimmed V and J ends, which lost 2 bases and 10 bases, there was a span of 19 bases. This CDR3 has 15 amino acids. The CDR3 loop is CASSLWGGGMREQFF. For the CDR3, the DNA is TGCGCCAGCAGCTTATGGGGAGGTGGGATGAGAGAGCAGTTCTTC.

The V gene is TRBV7-9, the J gene TRBJ1-1, with D perhaps matching TRBD1 (5 bases). The V and J ends lost 5 bases and 4 bases respectively, with 14 bases between them. Per germline, CDR1 SEHNR and CDR2 FQNEAQ (reference sequence). CDR3 length equals 14 residues. The CDR3: CASSRDLLSTEAFF. The DNA for the CDR3 is TGTGCCAGCAGCCGGGACCTACTCAGCACTGAAGCTTTCTTT.

The rearrangement joins TRBV19 to TRBJ2-1; 8 bases line up with TRBD2. CDR1 and CDR2 (germline): LNHDA, SQIVND (reference sequence). This CDR3 comprises 15 residues. Trimming cost V 3 bases and J 3 bases; bases outside gene matches: 4. In DNA, the CDR3 is TGTGCCAGTAGTATTACTAGCGGCTTCTACAATGAGCAGTTCTTC. It codes for CASSITSGFYNEQFF.

The chain carries TRBV6-1 and TRBJ1-2; D unresolved. Germline CDR1 reads MNHNS; CDR2 reads SASEGT. The CDR3 has 14 residues. V shed 0 bases and J shed 4 bases, with 9 bases lying between them. The DNA for the CDR3 is TGTGCCAGCAGTGAAGCGAAAGGGATCTATGGCTACACCTTC. Amino acid sequence: CASSEAKGIYGYTF.

The CDR3 sequence is CASRSTGANTGELFF. CDR3 nucleotide sequence: TGTGCCAGCAGATCAACAGGGGCGAACACCGGGGAGCTGTTTTTT. The chain carries TRBV7-9 and TRBJ2-2, with 7 bases aligning to TRBD1. The CDR3 covers 15 residues. After removal of 6 bases from V and 0 bases from J, the junction contained 4 bases not matched to a gene. Germline V gives CDR1 SEHNR, CDR2 FQNEAQ (reference sequence).

CDR3 residues: CASSQETTSTDTQYF. The CDR3 coding sequence is TGTGCCAGCAGCCAAGAGACAACTAGCACAGATACGCAGTATTTT. V gene TRBV4-2 combines with J gene TRBJ2-3; no reliable D call. V lost 0 bases and J 0 bases, leaving 7 bases between the germline ends. The CDR3 has 15 amino acids. CDR1 LGHNA and CDR2 YNFKEQ come from the germline V gene.

The V gene is TRBV4-2, the J gene TRBJ1-3; D not resolved. CDR1 and CDR2 (germline): LGHNA, YNFKEQ. V lost 5 bases and J 4 bases, leaving 18 bases between the germline ends. The CDR3 runs to 16 residues. CDR3 in DNA: TGTGCCAGCAGCTTTACTGGGATGCGTTGGGGAAACACCATATATTTT. It yields the protein CASSFTGMRWGNTIYF.

J is TRBJ1-5 and V is TRBV15; TRBD1 aligns across 7 bases. Germline CDR1 is LNHNV and CDR2 is YYDKDF (reference sequence). This CDR3 comprises 15 residues. V lost 5 bases to trimming and J lost 4 bases; unmatched junction nucleotides: 8. In DNA, the CDR3 is TGTGCCACCAGCGGCCGACAGGGTGCGAATCAGCCCCAGCATTTT. This sequence encodes CATSGRQGANQPQHF.

The rearrangement links TRBV6-5 to TRBJ1-3; the D gene is possibly TRBD1 (6 bases). V lost 7 bases and J lost 3, with 10 bases in between. This CDR3 comprises 13 residues. Germline values: CDR1 MNHEY, CDR2 SVGAGI. DNA for the CDR3: TGTGCCAGCACCCGGACAGTTGGAAACACCATATATTTT. It is translated as CASTRTVGNTIYF.

The genes are TRBV6-6 and TRBJ2-3, with 8 bases fitting TRBD2. The CDR3 loop spans 13 amino acids. Germline values: CDR1 MNHNY, CDR2 SVGAGI (reference sequence). V lost 5 bases to trimming and J lost 9 bases; unmatched junction nucleotides: 7. CDR3 DNA sequence: TGTGCCAGCAGTAGAAGCGGGAGTGGCACGCAGTATTTT. Protein: CASSRSGSGTQYF.

This clone was found once. The chain has TRBV7-2 and TRBJ2-7, with 10 bases that match TRBD1. Germline CDR1 and CDR2: SGHTA and FQGNSA. V shed 5 bases, J shed 5 bases, and the junction held 15 bases outside the gene matches. The CDR3 loop spans 17 amino acids. CDR3 DNA: TGTGCCAGCAGCAGAGAGAGCCTTAGGGACAGGGGACACGAGCAGTACTTC. It translates to CASSRESLRDRGHEQYF.

The chain is built from TRBV7-9 and TRBJ2-6, with a tentative D call TRBD1 (5 bases). The ends were cut back, 5 bases at V and 0 bases at J, with 14 bases in the middle. CDR1 and CDR2 (germline): SEHNR, FQNEAQ (reference sequence). CDR3 size: 17 residues. CDR3 in DNA: TGTGCCAGCAGCCGAAGGGGTCAGCTCTCTGGGGCCAACGTCCTGACTTTC. It encodes CASSRRGQLSGANVLTF.

The V and J genes are TRBV7-6 and TRBJ2-1; no reliable D call. The CDR3 sequence is 14 residues long. Germline CDR1 is SGHVS and CDR2 is FNYEAQ. Trimming removed 7 bases from V and 5 bases from J, with 15 bases in between. The CDR3 DNA sequence: TGTGCCAGCATTTGGTGGGCCGACGACAATGAGCAGTTCTTC. Translating it yields CASIWWADDNEQFF.

This clone was detected a few times. In nucleotides, the CDR3 is TGTGCCAGTAGTCCAGGATTAGTTCAGCCCCAGCATTTT. Its translation: CASSPGLVQPQHF. The chain combines TRBV19 with TRBJ1-5; D not certain. The CDR3 is 13 amino acids. Germline V gene data show CDR1 as LNHDA and CDR2 as SQIVND (reference sequence). Trimming removed 5 bases from V and 6 bases from J, with 11 bases in between.

The CDR3 nucleotides read TGTGCCAGCAGCTACAGGGCGGGAACTGAAGCTTTCTTT. Its protein product is CASSYRAGTEAFF. The gene calls are TRBV7-9 and TRBJ1-1; D might be TRBD1 (6 bases). Germline loops: CDR1 SEHNR, CDR2 FQNEAQ (reference sequence). The CDR3 is made up of 13 amino acids. V was shortened by 4 bases and J by 5 bases, with 11 bases between the two germline ends.

This rearrangement joins TRBV28 to TRBJ2-2; D gene uncertain. With 3 bases removed from V and 2 bases from J, the gap between germline ends came to 7 bases. CDR3 size: 14 residues. Germline lookup yields CDR1 MDHEN and CDR2 SYDVKM. The CDR3 is CASSLMGNTGELFF. The CDR3 nucleotides are TGTGCCAGCAGTTTGATGGGTAACACCGGGGAGCTGTTTTTT. Full variable domain (missing parts from reference TRBV28 and TRBJ2-2): DVKVTQSSRYLVKRTGEKVFLECVQDMDHENMFWYRQDPGLGLRLIYFSYDVKMKEKGDIPEGYSVSREKKERFSLILESASTNQTSMYLCASSLMGNTGELFFGEGSRLTVL.

The chain uses TRBV6-6 and TRBJ2-5; possible D gene TRBD1, 6 bases. Germline V gene sequence: CDR1 MNHNY, CDR2 SVGAGI (reference sequence). Trimming took 7 bases from V and 1 from J, leaving 10 bases between them. This CDR3 has 13 residues. This CDR3 is CASNQGTQETQYF. In DNA, the CDR3 is TGTGCCAGCAACCAGGGGACCCAAGAGACCCAGTACTTC.